Reported below is one T cell receptor beta chain. Its matching antigen is unknown. The data are from a study of CD8 T cells in ankylosing spondylitis. The study, taken as a whole, reports: A TCR beta motif of roughly eight highly homologous variants seemed to mark ankylosing spondylitis blood. Some motif variants were previously reported in reactive arthritis synovial fluid and blood. Reports say disease-linked clones showed up significantly more in matched ankylosing spondylitis synovial fluid. Disease-linked clones proved CD8+ and comparatively uncommon in peripheral blood.

V was cut by 4 bases and J by 1 base, with 15 bases left in between. The germline V gene has CDR1 DFQATT and CDR2 SNEGSKA (reference sequence). The CDR3 totals 15 residues. Researchers built TCR beta libraries using quantitative 5'-RACE with molecular barcodes. Via MiXCR, TCRdb re-called the 5' RACE reads, giving one row per CDR3 protein. This sample has hundreds of thousands of distinct CDR3 sequences, with roughly 27% found just once. This clonotype was sampled from a male donor with ankylosing spondylitis. Material for sequencing was blood, either unsorted or a sorted T cell fraction (not recorded which). V usage is TRBV20-1 and J usage is TRBJ2-3; TRBD2 is a possible D gene (5 bases). The chain's CDR3 is CSAIKLLGGTDTQYF. CDR3 sequence (DNA): TGCAGTGCTATCAAACTACTAGGAGGCACAGATACGCAGTATTTT.